These 24 T cell receptor beta chains came from one sample sequenced in a study of T cells in Graves' hyperthyroidism and ophthalmopathy. TCR beta CDR3 region amplification was performed from RNA transcripts. When the TCR CDR3 underwent first-round RT-PCR, the HTBI primer set was used. A single record per CDR3 protein comes from TCRdb applying MiXCR to the multiplex PCR reads. The data hold around 690,000 distinct CDR3 sequences, with roughly 17% observed a single time. The specimen sequenced was blood. The receptors shown here come from a man aged 50 or older with Graves' hyperthyroidism.

The chain employs TRBV15 and TRBJ2-7, with D perhaps TRBD1 (5 bases). CDR1 and CDR2 from the germline V gene are LNHNV and YYDKDF (reference sequence). The CDR3 consists of 15 residues. Trimming left V 1 base short and J 3 bases short, with 13 bases between. As DNA, the CDR3 is TGTGCCACCAGCAGAGTCCCAGACAGTGTCTACGAGCAGTACTTC. It is translated as CATSRVPDSVYEQYF.

This clonotype has at least ten counts. The gene calls are TRBV6-1 and TRBJ2-3; 10 bases match TRBD1. This CDR3 has 15 amino acids. Germline assignment: CDR1 MNHNS and CDR2 SASEGT. J gave up 0 bases and V 6 bases, and 3 bases lay outside the gene matches. The CDR3 sequence is CASRRQGASTDTQYF. Written as DNA, the CDR3 is TGTGCCAGCAGGAGACAGGGGGCGAGCACAGATACGCAGTATTTT.

The chain couples TRBV6-1 to TRBJ1-6; 7 bases are shared with TRBD1. After removal of 5 bases from V and 7 bases from J, the junction contained 8 bases not matched to a gene. This CDR3 has 15 residues. Germline CDR1 is MNHNS and CDR2 is SASEGT. The CDR3 coding sequence is TGTGCCAGCAGTCCGACAGGGCCGGGGAATTCACCCCTCCACTTT. Encoded protein: CASSPTGPGNSPLHF.

This clonotype has ten or more counts. The chain is built from TRBV11-2 and TRBJ1-2; D unclear. The CDR3 contains 15 residues. Germline V gene data show CDR1 as SGHAT and CDR2 as FQNNGV. Deletions cut 0 bases from V and 6 bases from J, with 14 bases between. This CDR3 reads CASSLDLGIVDGYTF. The CDR3 DNA is TGTGCCAGCAGCTTAGATCTAGGGATAGTGGATGGCTACACCTTC.

In this sample, this clonotype turned up many times. The J gene is TRBJ1-2, the V gene TRBV12-3 or TRBV12-4; D might be TRBD1 (6 bases). CDR3 length: 16 amino acids. The V and J ends lost 9 bases and 4 bases respectively, with 24 bases between them. The CDR3 reads CASNPSRGGEGYGYTF. As DNA, the CDR3 is TGTGCCAGTAATCCTTCTCGGGGGGGCGAGGGCTATGGCTACACCTTC.

V is TRBV4-1 and J is TRBJ2-7; D may be TRBD1 or TRBD2 (5 bases each). This CDR3 has 14 residues. The V and J ends lost 5 bases and 2 bases respectively, with 13 bases between them. Germline lookup yields CDR1 MGHRA and CDR2 YSYEKL. CDR3 nucleotides: TGCGCCAGCAGCGTACCGGGACGGCCCTACGAGCAGTACTTC. It codes for CASSVPGRPYEQYF.

This clonotype was recorded at least ten times. This chain links TRBV27 with TRBJ2-1; no clear D. There are 13 residues in the CDR3. Germline V gene lookup returns CDR1 MNHEY and CDR2 SMNVEV (reference sequence). Trimming pared 2 bases from V and 9 bases from J, leaving 11 bases between. The CDR3 loop reads CASSLIEEGEQFF. For the CDR3, the DNA is TGTGCCAGCAGTTTAATCGAAGAAGGTGAGCAGTTCTTC.

CDR3 bases: TGTGCCAGCAGTTACTCCCCCAGGACTAGCGAAAATGAGCAGTTCTTC. Protein sequence: CASSYSPRTSENEQFF. The chain has TRBV6-2 or TRBV6-3 and TRBJ2-1; 9 nucleotides line up with TRBD2. V gave up 0 bases and J gave up 7 bases; unmatched junction bases: 7. The germline V gene has CDR1 MNHEY and CDR2 SVGEGT. CDR3 length equals 16 residues.

This clonotype has ten or more counts. The V call is TRBV20-1, the J call TRBJ1-6; no reliable D call. The CDR3 sequence is 12 residues long. V shed 4 bases and J shed 6 bases, with 7 bases lying between them. The V gene's germline CDR1 is DFQATT and CDR2 SNEGSKA (reference sequence). The chain's CDR3 is CSAKGINSPLHF. CDR3 nucleotide sequence: TGCAGTGCTAAGGGTATTAATTCACCCCTCCACTTT.

This clonotype was seen at least ten times. The chain recombines TRBV7-2 with TRBJ1-2, with 8 bases aligning to TRBD1. V was clipped by 5 bases and J by 5 bases; unmatched bases: 13. Germline assignment: CDR1 SGHTA and CDR2 FQGNSA. The CDR3 has 16 amino acids. The CDR3 sequence: CASSPRTGFEEYGYTF. DNA of the CDR3: TGTGCCAGCAGCCCCCGGACAGGGTTCGAGGAATATGGCTACACCTTC.

Ten or more counts support this clonotype. V usage is TRBV28 and J usage is TRBJ2-7; 9 bases agree with TRBD1. V shed 6 bases and J 3 bases; nucleotides not matched to a gene: 6. The CDR3 contains 14 residues. Germline V gives CDR1 MDHEN, CDR2 SYDVKM. The CDR3 reads CASRRRDRDYEQYF. Here the CDR3 DNA reads TGTGCCAGCAGACGACGGGACAGGGACTACGAGCAGTACTTC. The variable domain in full, with the rest retrieved from reference TRBV28 and TRBJ2-7, is DVKVTQSSRYLVKRTGEKVFLECVQDMDHENMFWYRQDPGLGLRLIYFSYDVKMKEKGDIPEGYSVSREKKERFSLILESASTNQTSMYLCASRRRDRDYEQYFGPGTRLTVT.

This rearrangement joins TRBV11-2 to TRBJ1-2; no clear D. The CDR3 is made up of 13 amino acids. Trimming left V 5 bases short and J 6 bases short, with 13 bases between. CDR1 SGHAT and CDR2 FQNNGV come from the germline V gene. The DNA of the CDR3 is TGTGCCAGCAGCGACCAGGTCCAGGATGGCTACACCTTC. This translates into CASSDQVQDGYTF.

This clonotype came up many times. The J gene is TRBJ2-7, the V gene TRBV2; D is uncertain. In germline, CDR1 is SNHLY, CDR2 FYNNEI. The CDR3 contains 16 residues. With 1 base removed from V and 0 bases from J, the gap between germline ends came to 13 bases. The CDR3 sequence is CASSEEAISSSYEQYF. CDR3 coding DNA: TGTGCCAGCAGTGAAGAGGCGATTTCCAGCTCCTACGAGCAGTACTTC.

The chain has TRBV29-1 and TRBJ2-7, with D perhaps matching TRBD2 (6 bases). Germline assignment: CDR1 SQVTM and CDR2 ANQGSEA. The V gene lost 3 bases and the J gene lost 2 bases, with 8 bases spanning the gap. CDR3 length: 12 amino acids. This CDR3 is CSVEAGPYEQYF. CDR3 coding DNA: TGCAGCGTTGAGGCGGGACCCTACGAGCAGTACTTC.

The genes are TRBV2 and TRBJ2-7; a possible D gene is TRBD2 (6 bases). This CDR3 has 14 amino acids. Looked up from germline, CDR1 is SNHLY and CDR2 is FYNNEI. Trimming left V 5 bases short and J 7 bases short, with 18 bases between. The chain's CDR3 is CASSPGLWLGEQYF. DNA of the CDR3: TGTGCCAGCAGTCCGGGACTTTGGCTCGGTGAGCAGTACTTC.

This clonotype was counted many times. The chain is built from TRBV2 and TRBJ2-7; 12 positions agree with TRBD2. The CDR3 runs to 16 residues. CDR1 and CDR2 from the germline V gene are SNHLY and FYNNEI. J gave up 4 bases and V 6 bases, and 10 bases lay outside the gene matches. The CDR3 loop is CASSLRTSGILYEQYF. The CDR3 DNA is TGTGCCAGCAGCCTCAGGACTAGCGGGATACTTTACGAGCAGTACTTC.

V usage is TRBV20-1 and J usage is TRBJ2-3, with TRBD1 matching 9 bases. CDR3 length equals 16 residues. Germline loops: CDR1 DFQATT, CDR2 SNEGSKA (reference sequence). V dropped 0 bases and J dropped 6; count of bases not matched to a gene: 10. CDR3 amino acids: CSARDGGPTGGDTQYF. For the CDR3, the DNA is TGCAGTGCTAGAGATGGAGGGCCTACAGGGGGCGATACGCAGTATTTT.

The V gene is TRBV20-1, the J gene TRBJ1-5; TRBD1 might be the D (5 bases). The CDR3 runs to 16 residues. Trimming stripped 2 bases from V and 7 bases from J, with 21 bases between. Germline CDR1 is DFQATT and CDR2 is SNEGSKA (reference sequence). The CDR3 nucleotides read TGCAGTGCTAGACAGTCTTGGGGCAGAGAATACCAGCCCCAGCATTTT. Its protein is CSARQSWGREYQPQHF.

J is TRBJ1-5 and V is TRBV2; 11 nucleotides align to TRBD1. The CDR3 contains 15 residues. Trimming cost V 4 bases and J 4 bases; bases outside gene matches: 3. Germline V lookup: CDR1 SNHLY, CDR2 FYNNEI. CDR3 bases: TGTGCCAGCAGTGTGGACAGGGGGCTTAATCAGCCCCAGCATTTT. Translation gives CASSVDRGLNQPQHF.

This rearrangement joins TRBV20-1 to TRBJ2-1; 7 bases map to TRBD2. The CDR3 spans 15 residues. Trimming at V came to 0 bases and at J to 6 bases, leaving 8 bases not matched to a gene. Germline values: CDR1 DFQATT, CDR2 SNEGSKA (reference sequence). CDR3 in DNA: TGCAGTGCTAGAGATTGGGGGGAGGGCCTCAATGAGCAGTTCTTC. Protein product: CSARDWGEGLNEQFF.

V and J are TRBV29-1 and TRBJ2-5; 9 bases fit TRBD1. The CDR3 runs to 15 residues. In germline, CDR1 is SQVTM, CDR2 ANQGSEA. The junction had 11 bases not matched to a gene; V was cut back by 8 bases and J by 1 base. For the CDR3, the DNA is TGCAGCAGAAAGTCCCGGGACAGGGCCCAAGAGACCCAGTACTTC. Translation: CSRKSRDRAQETQYF.

There are many counts of this clonotype. V and J are TRBV6-1 and TRBJ2-1; D is uncertain. Trimming pared 6 bases from V and 0 bases from J, leaving 15 bases between. The CDR3 sequence is 16 residues long. The V gene's germline CDR1 is MNHNS and CDR2 SASEGT. CDR3 residues: CASSARDGLSYNEQFF. The CDR3 region has the DNA TGTGCCAGCAGCGCACGTGATGGGCTCTCCTACAATGAGCAGTTCTTC.

This clonotype showed up many times. This chain links TRBV20-1 with TRBJ2-7, with D possibly TRBD1 on 5 matching bases. Trimming removed 4 bases at V and 5 bases at J, with 15 bases between. CDR3 length: 13 residues. Per the germline V gene, CDR1 is DFQATT and CDR2 is SNEGSKA (reference sequence). CDR3 amino acids: CSAITPGINEQYF. The CDR3 DNA reads TGCAGTGCTATAACCCCAGGGATCAACGAGCAGTACTTC.

Ten or more counts support this clonotype. V gene TRBV12-3 or TRBV12-4 combines with J gene TRBJ2-3, with TRBD2 identical over 8 bases. The CDR3 has 17 residues. The ends lost 3 bases at V and 0 bases at J; junction bases unmatched: 8. CDR3 sequence: CASSLRLAGSSTDTQYF. CDR3 coding DNA: TGTGCCAGCAGTTTGAGGCTAGCGGGTTCTAGCACAGATACGCAGTATTTT.